Reported below is one TCR beta chain. Each CDR3 protein is one row after TCRdb ran MiXCR on the 5' RACE reads. Among approximately 250,000 distinct CDR3 sequences listed, 16% were seen once. This sample stems from a study of T-cell memory formation after mild COVID-19. V gave up 1 base and J gave up 10 bases, with 11 bases separating them. Germline V lookup: CDR1 MGHDK, CDR2 SYGVNS. The CDR3 loop spans 14 amino acids. The receptor was derived from a man younger than 35 who had mild COVID-19 (a few samples of this study predate the infection). Cell type and time point are not known. The chain couples TRBV25-1 to TRBJ1-6; D gene unclear. The sequenced material came from PBMCs or a T cell subset sorted from them (not recorded which). The CDR3 sequence: CASSEFVLESPLHF. CDR3 sequence (DNA): TGTGCCAGCAGTGAATTCGTTCTGGAGTCACCCCTCCACTTT. Complete variable domain (other parts from reference TRBV25-1 and TRBJ1-6): EADIYQTPRYLVIGTGKKITLECSQTMGHDKMYWYQQDPGMELHLIHYSYGVNSTEKGDLSSESTVSRIRTEHFPLTLESARPSHTSQYLCASSEFVLESPLHFGNGTRLTVT.